A single sample gave rise to the 12 T cell receptor beta chains below, sequenced in a study of cytomegalovirus exposure and HLA in healthy donors. The PCR ran on 60 Vbeta and 13 Jbeta primers. Sequencing used immunoSEQ multiplex PCR; TCRdb keeps in-frame clones, though not all of them. The repertoire includes 100,000 to 150,000 clones, around 77% of them detected once, and roughly 12% sits in the top ten. Source material: PBMCs. The receptors originated from a woman in her thirties or forties in good health and CMV-seropositive.

The genes are TRBV6-6 and TRBJ1-1; TRBD1 matches at 7 bases. Germline CDR1 and CDR2: MNHNY and SVGAGI (reference sequence). With V trimmed by 3 bases and J by 3 bases, 4 bases remained unmatched. The CDR3 length is 14 residues. The CDR3 sequence: CASSYKGADTEAFF. Here the CDR3 DNA reads TGTGCCAGCAGTTATAAGGGGGCAGACACTGAAGCTTTCTTT.

This chain links TRBV19 with TRBJ2-1; no firm D call. Deletions cut 7 bases from V and 8 bases from J, with 12 bases between. CDR1 LNHDA and CDR2 SQIVND come from the germline V gene (reference sequence). The CDR3 sequence is 12 residues long. CDR3 sequence: CASMSPLDEQFF. The CDR3 nucleotides read TGTGCCAGTATGTCCCCCCTTGATGAGCAGTTCTTC.

The chain uses TRBV2 and TRBJ2-7, with 7 positions matching TRBD1. The germline gives CDR1 SNHLY, CDR2 FYNNEI. Trimming cost V 4 bases and J 2 bases; bases outside gene matches: 5. The CDR3 runs to 14 residues. The CDR3 here is CASSGDSVTYEQYF. The CDR3 DNA reads as TGTGCCAGCAGTGGGGACAGTGTAACCTACGAGCAGTACTTC.

The V call is TRBV5-1, the J call TRBJ2-7; 8 bases line up with TRBD2. CDR1 and CDR2 from the germline V gene are SGHRS and YFSETQ. V was clipped by 4 bases and J by 5 bases; unmatched bases: 8. There are 14 residues in the CDR3. As DNA, the CDR3 is TGCGCCAGCAGCCCCGGACTAGCTGGCCACGAGCAGTACTTC. Amino acid sequence: CASSPGLAGHEQYF.

This chain joins TRBV23-1 and TRBJ2-7; 8 bases align to TRBD1. TRBV23-1 is an ORF; its function is uncertain. V shed 3 bases, J shed 5 bases, and the junction held 9 bases outside the gene matches. The CDR3 contains 15 residues. The CDR3 region is CASSHPDRVRNEQYF. The CDR3 DNA follows: TGCGCCAGCAGTCACCCGGACAGGGTGAGAAACGAGCAGTACTTC.

This chain uses TRBV7-6 with TRBJ2-2; 10 nucleotides match TRBD2. The trim removed 1 base at V and 4 bases at J, leaving 3 bases unmatched. This CDR3 spans 16 amino acids. CDR1 SGHVS and CDR2 FNYEAQ come from the germline V gene. Written as DNA, the CDR3 is TGTGCCAGCAGCTTAGGTGCTAGCGGGGGCACCGGGGAGCTGTTTTTT. Translating gives CASSLGASGGTGELFF. The whole variable domain, remainder taken from reference TRBV7-6 and TRBJ2-2, is GAGVSQSPRYKVTKRGQDVALRCDPISGHVSLYWYRQALGQGPEFLTYFNYEAQQDKSGLPNDRFSAERPEGSISTLTIQRTEQRDSAMYRCASSLGASGGTGELFFGEGSRLTVL.

The rearrangement uses TRBV2 and TRBJ1-1, with 8 bases aligning to TRBD1. Losses at the gene ends were 7 bases for V and 5 bases for J; bases not matched to a gene: 9. The germline V gene encodes CDR1 SNHLY and CDR2 FYNNEI. The CDR3 is 14 residues long. CDR3 sequence: CASILGQGQTEAFF. CDR3 nucleotide sequence: TGTGCCAGCATTCTTGGACAGGGTCAGACTGAAGCTTTCTTT.

This sequence joins TRBV25-1 and TRBJ2-3; D is undetermined. The CDR3 sequence is 13 residues long. Trimming took off 8 bases at V and 0 bases at J, with 9 bases between the two ends. The germline V gene encodes CDR1 MGHDK and CDR2 SYGVNS. The chain's CDR3 is CASSKPSTDTQYF. As DNA, the CDR3 is TGTGCCAGCTCTAAACCTAGCACAGATACGCAGTATTTT. Combining the CDR3 with reference TRBV25-1 and TRBJ2-3 gives the whole variable domain EADIYQTPRYLVIGTGKKITLECSQTMGHDKMYWYQQDPGMELHLIHYSYGVNSTEKGDLSSESTVSRIRTEHFPLTLESARPSHTSQYLCASSKPSTDTQYFGPGTRLTVL.

The chain combines TRBV7-3 with TRBJ2-1, with 8 bases fitting TRBD2. The J segment lost 7 bases and the V segment lost 1 base, leaving 6 bases of the junction unmatched. Germline values: CDR1 SGHTA, CDR2 FQGTGA. The CDR3 runs to 15 residues. The CDR3 sequence is CASSLMSGSSNEQFF. The DNA for the CDR3 is TGTGCCAGCAGCTTAATGAGCGGGAGTTCGAATGAGCAGTTCTTC.

The chain employs TRBV5-1 and TRBJ2-1; 10 nucleotides match TRBD1. V shed 2 bases, J shed 12 bases, and the junction held 14 bases outside the gene matches. This CDR3 is built from 16 residues. Germline loops: CDR1 SGHRS, CDR2 YFSETQ. As DNA, the CDR3 is TGCGCCAGCAGCTTAGATCCGGGACAGGGGAGGCGAGGGCAGTTCTTC. Translation: CASSLDPGQGRRGQFF.

The chain combines TRBV14 with TRBJ2-4; maybe TRBD2 (5 bases). Trimming removed 3 bases at V and 2 bases at J, with 14 bases between. Germline loops: CDR1 SGHDN, CDR2 FVKESK. The length of the CDR3 is 16 residues. The CDR3 is CASSHLSRGSKNIQYF. CDR3 nucleotide sequence: TGTGCCAGCAGCCACCTTTCCAGAGGGTCCAAAAACATTCAGTACTTC.

This chain joins TRBV5-4 and TRBJ2-3, with 7 bases matching TRBD1. Unmatched junction bases numbered 4, after V lost 4 bases and J lost 2 bases. The CDR3 sequence is 14 residues long. The germline V gene encodes CDR1 SGHNT and CDR2 YYREEE (reference sequence). As DNA, the CDR3 is TGTGCCAGCAGCCCGGGACAGATCACAGATACGCAGTATTTT. Protein: CASSPGQITDTQYF. The whole variable domain, remainder taken from reference TRBV5-4 and TRBJ2-3, is ETGVTQSPTHLIKTRGQQVTLRCSSQSGHNTVSWYQQALGQGPQFIFQYYREEENGRGNFPPRFSGLQFPNYSSELNVNALELDDSALYLCASSPGQITDTQYFGPGTRLTVL.